Presented here are 18 T cell receptor beta chains from one specimen sequenced in a study of blood T cell repertoires in COVID-19. Clones were sequenced by immunoSEQ multiplex PCR, and TCRdb holds only the in-frame ones, with some missing. The sample holds a few hundred thousand clones, around 89% seen once. Sequenced material: PBMCs or T cells enriched from blood (not recorded which). Receptor source: a woman aged 60-70 years in a cohort exposed to, infected with or recovered from COVID-19 (not recorded which).

V gene TRBV11-2 combines with J gene TRBJ2-5; TRBD1 might be the D (6 bases). This CDR3 spans 15 amino acids. Germline assignment: CDR1 SGHAT and CDR2 FQNNGV. Trimming took 5 bases from V and 3 from J, leaving 16 bases between them. DNA of the CDR3: TGTGCCAGCAGCCCGCGGCGGACAGTAAAAGAGACCCAGTACTTC. Translating it yields CASSPRRTVKETQYF.

This sequence joins TRBV21-1 and TRBJ2-1; the table's D call, TRBD2, was not checked against the DNA. TRBV21-1 counts as a pseudogene. This CDR3 has 16 residues. As DNA, the CDR3 is TGTGCCAGCAGCAAAGTCGTAGCGGGAGTCTACAATGAGCAGTTCTTC. Translation: CASSKVVAGVYNEQFF.

This clone was recorded once. The chain carries TRBV28 and TRBJ2-1, with a possible D match to TRBD2 (6 bases). V lost 3 bases, J lost 5 bases, and 11 bases lay in between. The CDR3 is made up of 14 amino acids. Germline V CDR1 and CDR2: MDHEN, SYDVKM. CDR3 sequence: CASSFGGRNNEQFF. CDR3 DNA sequence: TGTGCCAGCAGTTTTGGGGGGAGGAACAATGAGCAGTTCTTC.

The CDR3 nucleotides read TGTGCCAGTAGCGACAGGAATAATGAGCAGTTCTTC. It encodes CASSDRNNEQFF. The chain couples TRBV19 to TRBJ2-1; D might be TRBD1 (6 bases). This CDR3 is 12 amino acids long. CDR1 and CDR2 from the germline V gene are LNHDA and SQIVND (reference sequence). With 6 bases removed from V and 7 bases from J, the gap between germline ends came to 10 bases. The complete variable domain, with remaining parts taken from reference TRBV19 and TRBJ2-1, reads DGGITQSPKYLFRKEGQNVTLSCEQNLNHDAMYWYRQDPGQGLRLIYYSQIVNDFQKGDIAEGYSVSREKKESFPLTVTSAQKNPTAFYLCASSDRNNEQFFGPGTRLTVL.

This chain uses TRBV6-1 with TRBJ1-5, with 8 bases aligning to TRBD1. Trimming took 2 bases from V and 0 from J; bases not matched to a gene: 3. CDR1 and CDR2 (germline): MNHNS, SASEGT. The CDR3 is 16 amino acids. The CDR3 DNA reads as TGTGCCAGCAGTGAAAACAGGGGGTCTAGCAATCAGCCCCAGCATTTT. Its translation is CASSENRGSSNQPQHF.

The CDR3 loop is CASSVAAPGQGGTEAFF. CDR3 coding DNA: TGTGCCAGCAGCGTAGCGGCCCCGGGGCAGGGGGGCACTGAAGCTTTCTTT. The V and J genes are TRBV9 and TRBJ1-1; 7 bases are a match to TRBD1. CDR1 SGDLS and CDR2 YYNGEE come from the germline V gene. The CDR3 spans 17 residues. Trimming removed 0 bases from V and 4 bases from J; junction bases left unmatched: 12.

The V and J genes are TRBV28 and TRBJ2-7; D may be TRBD1 (5 bases). Trimming removed 6 bases from V and 3 bases from J, with 12 bases in between. The V gene's germline CDR1 is MDHEN and CDR2 SYDVKM. The CDR3 totals 13 residues. DNA of the CDR3: TGTGCCAGCAGCATTATAGGACACTACGAGCAGTACTTC. This encodes CASSIIGHYEQYF. Combining the CDR3 with reference TRBV28 and TRBJ2-7 gives the whole variable domain DVKVTQSSRYLVKRTGEKVFLECVQDMDHENMFWYRQDPGLGLRLIYFSYDVKMKEKGDIPEGYSVSREKKERFSLILESASTNQTSMYLCASSIIGHYEQYFGPGTRLTVT.

The rearrangement links TRBV12-3 or TRBV12-4 to TRBJ2-7; TRBD1 might be the D (6 bases). CDR3 length equals 12 residues. The ends were cut back, 6 bases at V and 4 bases at J, with 10 bases in the middle. CDR3 sequence: CASRATGYEQYF. CDR3 nucleotide sequence: TGTGCCAGCAGGGCTACAGGGTACGAGCAGTACTTC.

This chain joins TRBV2 and TRBJ1-1; 8 positions agree with TRBD1. With 7 bases clipped from V and 11 bases from J, the junction kept 15 bases outside the gene matches. The CDR3 sequence is 14 residues long. Germline V gives CDR1 SNHLY, CDR2 FYNNEI. The CDR3 loop is CASNTPGGADVAFF. CDR3 sequence (DNA): TGTGCCAGCAATACACCAGGGGGCGCGGACGTCGCTTTCTTT.

The genes are TRBV5-6 and TRBJ2-2, with D possibly matching TRBD2 (5 bases). From germline, CDR1 is SGHDT and CDR2 YYEEEE. The CDR3 length is 15 residues. Trimming removed 4 bases at V and 4 bases at J, with 14 bases between. The CDR3 reads CASSAEAGGTGELFF. DNA of the CDR3: TGTGCCAGCAGCGCTGAAGCAGGAGGCACCGGGGAGCTGTTTTTT. The whole variable domain, remainder taken from reference TRBV5-6 and TRBJ2-2, is DAGVTQSPTHLIKTRGQQVTLRCSPKSGHDTVSWYQQALGQGPQFIFQYYEEEERQRGNFPDRFSGHQFPNYSSELNVNALLLGDSALYLCASSAEAGGTGELFFGEGSRLTVL.

The V and J genes are TRBV18 and TRBJ2-7; D unresolved. Trimming took off 1 base at V and 5 bases at J, with 6 bases between the two ends. The CDR3 extends over 12 amino acids. Germline V lookup: CDR1 KGHSH, CDR2 LQKENI. This CDR3 reads CASSPLVDEQYF. DNA of the CDR3: TGTGCCAGCTCACCACTGGTAGACGAGCAGTACTTC.

As regards this clone: Other DNA sequences in the same sample also yield this CDR3. The chain joins TRBV7-3 to TRBJ2-1; 9 nucleotides match TRBD2. Germline CDR1 reads SGHTA; CDR2 reads FQGTGA. V dropped 2 bases and J dropped 7; count of bases not matched to a gene: 3. CDR3 size: 14 residues. CDR3 coding DNA: TGTGCCAGCAGCTTAGCGGGAGGGACGAATGAGCAGTTCTTC. Its protein product is CASSLAGGTNEQFF. The full variable domain, completed using reference TRBV7-3 and TRBJ2-1, is GAGVSQTPSNKVTEKGKYVELRCDPISGHTALYWYRQSLGQGPEFLIYFQGTGAADDSGLPNDRFFAVRPEGSVSTLKIQRTERGDSAVYLCASSLAGGTNEQFFGPGTRLTVL.

This clone was recorded a few times. The CDR3 protein is CASSLRTFYEQYF. CDR3 nucleotides: TGTGCCAGCAGCTTGAGAACCTTCTACGAGCAGTACTTC. V usage is TRBV11-2 and J usage is TRBJ2-7; D not resolved. Trimming left V 3 bases short and J 3 bases short, with 9 bases between. Germline V CDR1 and CDR2: SGHAT, FQNNGV. This CDR3 region has 13 residues.

The table lists this clone with a count of one. The chain joins TRBV13 to TRBJ2-3; 14 bases line up with TRBD2. The CDR3 sequence is 16 residues long. V lost 5 bases, J lost 6 bases, and 7 bases stayed unmatched. The germline V gene has CDR1 PRHDT and CDR2 FYEKMQ (reference sequence). CDR3: CASSPRRTSGRDTQYF. As DNA, the CDR3 is TGTGCCAGCAGCCCCCGGAGGACTAGCGGGAGGGATACGCAGTATTTT. Full variable domain (outside the CDR3, taken from reference TRBV13 and TRBJ2-3): AAGVIQSPRHLIKEKRETATLKCYPIPRHDTVYWYQQGPGQDPQFLISFYEKMQSDKGSIPDRFSAQQFSDYHSELNMSSLELGDSALYFCASSPRRTSGRDTQYFGPGTRLTVL.

CDR3 DNA sequence: TGCAGCGTTTCGGGACAGGGAGAGACCCAGTACTTC. It translates to CSVSGQGETQYF. The J gene is TRBJ2-5, the V gene TRBV29-1; 9 bases agree with TRBD1. The J segment lost 4 bases and the V segment lost 5 bases, leaving 2 bases of the junction unmatched. This CDR3 has 12 amino acids. Germline V gives CDR1 SQVTM, CDR2 ANQGSEA. Full variable domain (outside the CDR3, taken from reference TRBV29-1 and TRBJ2-5): SAVISQKPSRDICQRGTSLTIQCQVDSQVTMMFWYRQQPGQSLTLIATANQGSEATYESGFVIDKFPISRPNLTFSTLTVSNMSPEDSSIYLCSVSGQGETQYFGPGTRLLVL.

CDR3 coding DNA: TGTGCCACCAGTGATTTATCTCCGGGATCCTACAATGAGCAGTTCTTC. It translates to CATSDLSPGSYNEQFF. The chain carries TRBV24-1 and TRBJ2-1; perhaps TRBD2 as D (5 bases). The germline V and J ends were trimmed by 1 base and 1 base, with 10 bases remaining between them. The germline V gene encodes CDR1 KGHDR and CDR2 SFDVKD. The CDR3 has 16 residues.

The V call is TRBV9, the J call TRBJ2-1, with 7 bases identical to TRBD2. There are 18 residues in the CDR3. Unmatched junction bases numbered 11, after V lost 2 bases and J lost 0 bases. Germline values: CDR1 SGDLS, CDR2 YYNGEE. This CDR3 is CASSVSELRESSYNEQFF. DNA for the CDR3: TGTGCCAGCAGCGTTTCAGAGTTGCGGGAGAGCTCCTACAATGAGCAGTTCTTC.

The V gene is TRBV14, the J gene TRBJ2-6; D unresolved. CDR3 size: 15 residues. Germline V gene sequence: CDR1 SGHDN, CDR2 FVKESK. The V end was cut by 3 bases, the J end by 2 bases, with 8 bases between. This chain's CDR3 is CASSQQIAGANVLTF. CDR3 in DNA: TGTGCCAGCAGCCAGCAGATCGCTGGGGCCAACGTCCTGACTTTC.